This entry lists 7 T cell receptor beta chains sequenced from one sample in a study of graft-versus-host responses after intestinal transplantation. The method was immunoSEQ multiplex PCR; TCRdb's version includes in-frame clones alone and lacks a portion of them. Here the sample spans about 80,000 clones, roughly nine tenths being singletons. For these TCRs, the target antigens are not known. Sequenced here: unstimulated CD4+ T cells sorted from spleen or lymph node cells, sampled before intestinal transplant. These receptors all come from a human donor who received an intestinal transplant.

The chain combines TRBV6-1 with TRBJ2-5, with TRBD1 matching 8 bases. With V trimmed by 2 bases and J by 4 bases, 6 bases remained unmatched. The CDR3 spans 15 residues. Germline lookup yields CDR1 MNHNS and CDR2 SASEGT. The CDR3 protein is CASSEMDRAPETQYF. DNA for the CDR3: TGTGCCAGCAGTGAAATGGACAGGGCCCCAGAGACCCAGTACTTC.

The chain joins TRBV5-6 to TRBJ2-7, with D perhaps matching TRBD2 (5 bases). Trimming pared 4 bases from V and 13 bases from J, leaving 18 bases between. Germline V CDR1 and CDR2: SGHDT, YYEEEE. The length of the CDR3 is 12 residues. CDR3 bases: TGTGCCAGCAGCATGGCCGTTGGGAGCACTTACTTC. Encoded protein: CASSMAVGSTYF.

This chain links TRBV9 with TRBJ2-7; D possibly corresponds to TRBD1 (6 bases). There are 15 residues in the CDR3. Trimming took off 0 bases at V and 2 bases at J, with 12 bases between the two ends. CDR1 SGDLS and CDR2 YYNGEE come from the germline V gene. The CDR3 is CASSVGAGDTYEQYF. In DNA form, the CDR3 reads TGTGCCAGCAGCGTAGGGGCAGGGGATACCTACGAGCAGTACTTC.

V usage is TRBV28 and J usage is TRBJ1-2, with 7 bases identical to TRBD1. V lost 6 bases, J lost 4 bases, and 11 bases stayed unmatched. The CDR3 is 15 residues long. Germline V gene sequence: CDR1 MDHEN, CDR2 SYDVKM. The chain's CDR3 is CASSRAQGQIYGYTF. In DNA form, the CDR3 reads TGTGCCAGCAGCCGTGCCCAGGGACAGATCTATGGCTACACCTTC.

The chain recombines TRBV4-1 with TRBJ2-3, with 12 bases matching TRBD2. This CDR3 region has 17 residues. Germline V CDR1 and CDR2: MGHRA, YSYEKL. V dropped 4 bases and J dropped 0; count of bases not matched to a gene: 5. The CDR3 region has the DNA TGCGCCAGCAGCCGAGGGACTAGCGGGCCTAGCACAGATACGCAGTATTTT. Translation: CASSRGTSGPSTDTQYF.

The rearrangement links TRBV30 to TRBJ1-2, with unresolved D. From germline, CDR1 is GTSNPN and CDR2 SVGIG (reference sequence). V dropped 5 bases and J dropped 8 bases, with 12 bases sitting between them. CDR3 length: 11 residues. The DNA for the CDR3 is TGTGCCTGGGGGCTAAACGGAGGCTACACCTTC. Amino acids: CAWGLNGGYTF.

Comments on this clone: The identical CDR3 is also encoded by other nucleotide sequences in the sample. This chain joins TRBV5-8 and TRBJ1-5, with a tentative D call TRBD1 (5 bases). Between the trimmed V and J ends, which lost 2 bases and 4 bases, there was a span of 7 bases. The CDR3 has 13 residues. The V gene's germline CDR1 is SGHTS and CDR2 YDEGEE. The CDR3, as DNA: TGTGCCAGCAGCTTCGGGGGAAATCAGCCCCAGCATTTT. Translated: CASSFGGNQPQHF.